This T cell receptor (beta chain) was captured in a study of blood T cell repertoires in COVID-19. On the study more broadly: T cells, B-cell-depleted T cells, or PBMCs provided the cDNA or gDNA that served as material.

Under the authors' procedure: Estimates of nucleated cell counts were drawn from the amplification of reference gene primers. Profiled with immunoSEQ multiplex PCR; TCRdb holds only in-frame clones, not every one. That table gives V, J and clone size, and the DNA gave D and trimming. Of roughly 390,000 clones listed, around 85% are singletons. There are 13 residues in the CDR3. Germline V gene lookup returns CDR1 SQVTM and CDR2 ANQGSEA. J was trimmed by 2 bases and V by 5 bases; bases with no gene match: 6. The clonotype was recovered from a woman between 18 and 29 years old with acute or convalescent COVID-19. Sequenced input: peripheral blood. The V and J genes are TRBV29-1 and TRBJ2-7; 7 nucleotides match TRBD1. CDR3 sequence (DNA): TGCAGCGTTAGCCTAGACAGGGCCTACGAGCAGTACTTC. Amino acid sequence: CSVSLDRAYEQYF.